This TCR beta chain came from a study of beta chain features in type 1 diabetes. Looking at the study overall: No age, gender or cell yield differences were seen between patients and healthy donors. General study findings and limits: TCRB repertoires of naive, central memory and Treg cells appeared more similar among patients than among healthy donors. A pattern of fewer insertions and more deletions at VDJ junctions was seen in type 1 diabetes patients.

The CDR3 is 15 amino acids. Germline V gives CDR1 SGHAT, CDR2 FQNNGV. Trimming took off 2 bases at V and 6 bases at J, with 11 bases between the two ends. Of note for this clone: The antigen is not known.

Isolated RNA was reverse transcribed in full, so expressed TCRB transcripts were sequenced. Using immunoSEQ multiplex PCR, the repertoire was profiled, and TCRdb retains in-frame clones only, with some absent. The top ten clones hold under 0.02% of a sample with some 400,000 clones, roughly 16% of them seen once. V gene TRBV11-2 combines with J gene TRBJ2-6; D perhaps matches TRBD1 (5 bases). Sample: naive CD4+ T cells from blood. This clonotype was sampled from a woman younger than 35 in good health. Here the CDR3 reads CASSLTQVLANVLTF. The CDR3 nucleotides are TGTGCCAGCAGCTTAACACAGGTGTTGGCCAACGTCCTGACTTTC.